The source of this T cell receptor beta chain is a study of blood T cell repertoires in COVID-19. Across the whole study: The samples span acute and convalescent COVID-19 from the United States, Italy and Spain. Nucleic acid was either cDNA or gDNA, and it came from T cells, B-cell-depleted T cells, or PBMCs.

Per the original data handling: The assay estimated nucleated cells by amplifying reference gene primers. TCRdb's table, derived via immunoSEQ multiplex PCR, lists solely in-frame clones and lacks some. The V and J calls and clone size were taken over from that table, and D and trimming were inferred from the DNA. There are about 230,000 clones in the sample; approximately 88% occur only once, and 2% to 3% lies in the top ten. Looked up from germline, CDR1 is SGHRS and CDR2 is YFSETQ. V gave up 3 bases and J gave up 2 bases; unmatched junction bases: 14. This CDR3 has 17 amino acids. Those who participated ranged in age from roughly 18 to 89 years and resided in 24 US areas.

Material for sequencing was PBMCs or T cells enriched from blood (not recorded which). The source is a woman aged 40 to 50 with acute COVID-19. This chain uses TRBV5-1 with TRBJ2-7; 7 bases agree with TRBD2. In DNA form, the CDR3 reads TGCGCCAGCAGCTCACCGTGGAGGACGGGGGGACCCTACGAGCAGTACTTC. It yields the protein CASSSPWRTGGPYEQYF.